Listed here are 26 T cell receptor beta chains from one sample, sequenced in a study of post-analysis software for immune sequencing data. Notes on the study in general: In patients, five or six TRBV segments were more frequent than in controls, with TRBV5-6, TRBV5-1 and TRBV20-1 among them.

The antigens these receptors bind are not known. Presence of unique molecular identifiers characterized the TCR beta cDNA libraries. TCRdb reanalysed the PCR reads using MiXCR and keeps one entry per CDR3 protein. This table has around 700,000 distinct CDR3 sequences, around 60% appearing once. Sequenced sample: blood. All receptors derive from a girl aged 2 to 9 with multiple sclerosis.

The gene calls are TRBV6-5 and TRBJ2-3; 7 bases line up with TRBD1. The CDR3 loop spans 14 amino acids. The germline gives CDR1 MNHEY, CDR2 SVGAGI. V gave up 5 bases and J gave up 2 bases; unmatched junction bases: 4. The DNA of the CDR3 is TGTGCCAGCAGTAACAGGGGATCCACAGATACGCAGTATTTT. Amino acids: CASSNRGSTDTQYF.

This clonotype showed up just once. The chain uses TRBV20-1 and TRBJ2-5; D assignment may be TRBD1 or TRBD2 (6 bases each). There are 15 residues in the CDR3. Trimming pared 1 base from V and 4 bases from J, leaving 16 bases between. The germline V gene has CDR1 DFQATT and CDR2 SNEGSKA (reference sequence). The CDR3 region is CSARGRRGGGETQYF. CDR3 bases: TGCAGTGCTAGAGGGCGGCGAGGAGGGGGAGAGACCCAGTACTTC.

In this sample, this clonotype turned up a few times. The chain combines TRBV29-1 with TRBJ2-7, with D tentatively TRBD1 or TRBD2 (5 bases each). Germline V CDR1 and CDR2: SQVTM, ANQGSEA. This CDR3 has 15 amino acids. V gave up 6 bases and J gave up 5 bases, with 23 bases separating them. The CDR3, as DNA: TGCAGCGTGTGTCCGGGACGGAAAACTATGGACGAGCAGTACTTC. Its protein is CSVCPGRKTMDEQYF.

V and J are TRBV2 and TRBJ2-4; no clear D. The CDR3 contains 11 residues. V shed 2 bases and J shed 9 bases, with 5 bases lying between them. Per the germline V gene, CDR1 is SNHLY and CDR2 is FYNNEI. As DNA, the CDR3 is TGTGCCAGCAGTGAAAGGGTCATTCAGTACTTC. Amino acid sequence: CASSERVIQYF.

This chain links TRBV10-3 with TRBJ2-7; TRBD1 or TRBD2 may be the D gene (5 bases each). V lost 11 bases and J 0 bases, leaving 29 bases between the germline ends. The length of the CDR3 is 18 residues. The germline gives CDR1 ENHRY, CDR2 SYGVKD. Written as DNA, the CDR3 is TGTGCCGCCCGAAGCGGTCAGGGCCACGCTAACCTCTCCTACGAGCAGTACTTC. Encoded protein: CAARSGQGHANLSYEQYF.

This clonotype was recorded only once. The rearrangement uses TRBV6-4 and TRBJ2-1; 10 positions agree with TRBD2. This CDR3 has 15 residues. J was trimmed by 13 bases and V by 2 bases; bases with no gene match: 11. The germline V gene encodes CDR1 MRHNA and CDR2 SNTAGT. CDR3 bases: TGTGCCAGCAGTGACGTGTCTAGCGGGAGCGGTGAACAGTTCTTC. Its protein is CASSDVSSGSGEQFF.

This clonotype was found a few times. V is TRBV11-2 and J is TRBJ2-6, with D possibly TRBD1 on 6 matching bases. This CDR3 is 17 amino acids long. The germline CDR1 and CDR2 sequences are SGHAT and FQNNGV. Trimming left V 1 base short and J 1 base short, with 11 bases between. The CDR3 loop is CASSLGTAKSGANVLTF. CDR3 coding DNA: TGTGCCAGCAGCTTAGGGACAGCGAAATCTGGGGCCAACGTCCTGACTTTC.

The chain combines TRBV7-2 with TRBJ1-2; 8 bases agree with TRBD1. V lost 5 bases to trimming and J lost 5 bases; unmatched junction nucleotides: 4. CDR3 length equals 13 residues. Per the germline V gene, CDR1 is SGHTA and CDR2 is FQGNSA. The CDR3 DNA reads TGTGCCAGCAGCGTGGACAGGGAATATGGCTACACCTTC. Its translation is CASSVDREYGYTF.

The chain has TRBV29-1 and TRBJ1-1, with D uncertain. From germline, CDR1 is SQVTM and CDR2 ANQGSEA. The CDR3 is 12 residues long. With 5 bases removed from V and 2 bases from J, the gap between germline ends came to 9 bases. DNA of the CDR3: TGCAGCGTTCGACCGATAAACACTGAAGCTTTCTTT. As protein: CSVRPINTEAFF.

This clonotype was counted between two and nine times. CDR3 DNA: TGTGCCAGCAGTTATCTAAACAGAAGGGGATCACCCCTCCACTTT. Amino acids: CASSYLNRRGSPLHF. J is TRBJ1-6 and V is TRBV12-3 or TRBV12-4; possible D gene TRBD1, 5 bases. Trimming removed 4 bases from V and 10 bases from J, with 17 bases in between. CDR3 length: 15 residues.

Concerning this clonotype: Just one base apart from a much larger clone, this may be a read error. The CDR3 DNA follows: TGCAGTGCTGGAATGCCGGGACAGCTCCACTGCGAGCAGTACTTC. It encodes CSAGMPGQLHCEQYF. This rearrangement joins TRBV20-1 to TRBJ2-5; TRBD1 aligns across 7 bases. TRBJ2-7 explains the end of the DNA better; the J call may be wrong. The CDR3 covers 15 residues. Germline lookup yields CDR1 DFQATT and CDR2 SNEGSKA (reference sequence).

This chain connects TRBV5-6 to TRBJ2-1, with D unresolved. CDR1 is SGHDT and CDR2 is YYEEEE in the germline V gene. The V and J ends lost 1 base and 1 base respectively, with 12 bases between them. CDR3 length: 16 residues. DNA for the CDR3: TGTGCCAGCAGCTTGTTTAACATTGGATCCTACAATGAGCAGTTCTTC. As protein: CASSLFNIGSYNEQFF.

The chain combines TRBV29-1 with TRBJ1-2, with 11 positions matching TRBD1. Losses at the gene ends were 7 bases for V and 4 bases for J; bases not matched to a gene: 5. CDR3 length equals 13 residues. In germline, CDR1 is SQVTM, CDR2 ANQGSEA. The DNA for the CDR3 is TGCAGCGCTCGGGACAGGGGGTCCTATGGCTACACCTTC. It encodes CSARDRGSYGYTF.

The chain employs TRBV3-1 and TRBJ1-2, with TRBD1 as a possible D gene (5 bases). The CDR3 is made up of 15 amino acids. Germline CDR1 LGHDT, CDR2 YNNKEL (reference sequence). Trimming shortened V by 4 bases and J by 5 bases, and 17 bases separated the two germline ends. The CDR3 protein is CASSPRSGGTYGYTF. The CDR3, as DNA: TGTGCCAGCAGCCCGAGGTCGGGGGGGACGTATGGCTACACCTTC.

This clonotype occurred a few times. CDR3 amino acids: CSVLGTGAGYTF. The CDR3 nucleotides read TGCAGCGTTCTGGGGACAGGGGCTGGCTACACCTTC. V and J are TRBV29-1 and TRBJ1-2; TRBD1 aligns across 10 bases. Germline-derived CDR1 and CDR2 are SQVTM and ANQGSEA. Trimming took 5 bases from V and 7 from J; bases not matched to a gene: 4. The CDR3 is 12 residues long.

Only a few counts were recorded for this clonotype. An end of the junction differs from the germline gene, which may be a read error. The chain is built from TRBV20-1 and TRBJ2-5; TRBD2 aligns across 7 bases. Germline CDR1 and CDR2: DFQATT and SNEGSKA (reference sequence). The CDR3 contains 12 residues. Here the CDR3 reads CSAHDAGEAQYF. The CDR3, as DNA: TGCAGTGCTCACGATGCGGGAGAGGCCCAGTACTTC.

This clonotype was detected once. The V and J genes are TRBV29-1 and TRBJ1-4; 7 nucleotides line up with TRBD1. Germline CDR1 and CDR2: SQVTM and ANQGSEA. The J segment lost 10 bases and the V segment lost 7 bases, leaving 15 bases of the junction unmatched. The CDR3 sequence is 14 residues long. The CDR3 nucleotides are TGCAGCGCCAGAGAGGGGAACAGGGGCCGAAAACTGTTTTTT. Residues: CSAREGNRGRKLFF.

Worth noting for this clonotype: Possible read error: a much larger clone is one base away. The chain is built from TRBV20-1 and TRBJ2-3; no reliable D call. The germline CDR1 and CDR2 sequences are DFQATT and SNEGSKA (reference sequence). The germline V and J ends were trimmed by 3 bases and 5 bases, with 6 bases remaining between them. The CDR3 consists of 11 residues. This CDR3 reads CSASYGDTQYF. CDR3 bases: TGCAGTGCTAGTTATGGAGATACGCAGTATTTT.

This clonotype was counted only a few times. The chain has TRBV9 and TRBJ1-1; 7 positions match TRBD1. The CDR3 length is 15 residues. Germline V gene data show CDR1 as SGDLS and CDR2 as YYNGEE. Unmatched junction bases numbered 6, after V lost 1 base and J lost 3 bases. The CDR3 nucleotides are TGTGCCAGCAGCGTAAGGGGGCAGGGTTACACTGAAGCTTTCTTT. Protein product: CASSVRGQGYTEAFF.

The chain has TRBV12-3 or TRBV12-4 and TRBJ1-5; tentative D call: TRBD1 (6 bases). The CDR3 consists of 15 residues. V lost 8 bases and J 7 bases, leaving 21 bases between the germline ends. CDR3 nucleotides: TGTGCCAGCTCCTACGAGGGGGTGGGGGACCAGCCCCAGCATTTT. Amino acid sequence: CASSYEGVGDQPQHF.

CDR3 protein: CASSPFVLAVEQFF. CDR3 nucleotide sequence: TGTGCCAGCAGCCCATTTGTCCTAGCGGTTGAGCAGTTCTTC. The chain links TRBV7-9 to TRBJ2-1; 7 bases line up with TRBD2. The trim removed 5 bases at V and 9 bases at J, leaving 10 bases unmatched. CDR3 length: 14 residues. Germline-derived CDR1 and CDR2 are SEHNR and FQNEAQ (reference sequence).

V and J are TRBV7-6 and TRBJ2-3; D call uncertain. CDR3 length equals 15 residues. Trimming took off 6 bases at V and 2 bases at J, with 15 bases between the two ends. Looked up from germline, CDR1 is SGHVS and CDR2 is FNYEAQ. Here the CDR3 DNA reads TGTGCCAGCAGACGGACGGACCTTAACACAGATACGCAGTATTTT. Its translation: CASRRTDLNTDTQYF.

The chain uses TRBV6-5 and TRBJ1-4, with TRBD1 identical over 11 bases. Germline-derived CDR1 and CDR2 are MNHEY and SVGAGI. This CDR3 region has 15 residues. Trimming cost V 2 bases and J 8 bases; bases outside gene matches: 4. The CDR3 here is CASSYRGQGAEKLFF. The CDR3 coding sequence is TGTGCCAGCAGTTACAGAGGACAGGGGGCCGAAAAACTGTTTTTT.

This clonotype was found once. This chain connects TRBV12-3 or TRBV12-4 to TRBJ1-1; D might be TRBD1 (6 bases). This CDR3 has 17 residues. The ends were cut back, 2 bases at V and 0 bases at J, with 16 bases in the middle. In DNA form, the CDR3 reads TGTGCCAGCAGTTTAAGGGGGTCGCCACAACTGAACACTGAAGCTTTCTTT. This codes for CASSLRGSPQLNTEAFF.

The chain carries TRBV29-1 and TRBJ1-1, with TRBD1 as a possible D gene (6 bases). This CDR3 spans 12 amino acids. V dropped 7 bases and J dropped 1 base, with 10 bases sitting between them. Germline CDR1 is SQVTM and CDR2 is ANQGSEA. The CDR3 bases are TGCAGCGGGGAGGGGGAGAACACTGAAGCTTTCTTT. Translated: CSGEGENTEAFF.

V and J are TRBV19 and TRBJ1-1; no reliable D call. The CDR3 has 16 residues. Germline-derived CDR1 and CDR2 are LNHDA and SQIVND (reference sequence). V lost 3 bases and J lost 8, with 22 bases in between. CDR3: CASSIIADPGSAEAFF. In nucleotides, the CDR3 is TGTGCCAGTAGTATTATAGCAGACCCCGGGTCCGCGGAAGCTTTCTTT.